This paragraph covers one T cell receptor beta chain sequence. Its antigen is as yet unknown. The ends were cut back, 1 base at V and 4 bases at J, with 7 bases in the middle. This CDR3 has 13 residues. Germline V gene lookup returns CDR1 LNHDA and CDR2 SQIVND (reference sequence). This sample stems from a study of cytomegalovirus exposure and HLA in healthy donors. Overall study results and limits: Common viral pathogens seemed to be connected with several of the most significant clusters, according to a later analysis.

This PCR relied on a set of 60 Vbeta primers and 13 Jbeta primers. In the authors' methods: In a later analysis, of 84 million or so unique beta chains, about 11 million appeared in at least two donors. Profiled with immunoSEQ multiplex PCR; TCRdb holds only in-frame clones, not every one. D and trimming come from the DNA, and the V and J calls and clone size come from that table. The sample has roughly 200,000 clones, 82% seen once. J is TRBJ1-1 and V is TRBV19; D is ambiguous. The clonotype comes from a middle-aged woman in good health and CMV-seronegative. Sample: PBMCs. The CDR3 here is CASSIGDRTEAFF. As DNA, the CDR3 is TGTGCCAGTAGTATAGGAGATCGCACTGAAGCTTTCTTT.